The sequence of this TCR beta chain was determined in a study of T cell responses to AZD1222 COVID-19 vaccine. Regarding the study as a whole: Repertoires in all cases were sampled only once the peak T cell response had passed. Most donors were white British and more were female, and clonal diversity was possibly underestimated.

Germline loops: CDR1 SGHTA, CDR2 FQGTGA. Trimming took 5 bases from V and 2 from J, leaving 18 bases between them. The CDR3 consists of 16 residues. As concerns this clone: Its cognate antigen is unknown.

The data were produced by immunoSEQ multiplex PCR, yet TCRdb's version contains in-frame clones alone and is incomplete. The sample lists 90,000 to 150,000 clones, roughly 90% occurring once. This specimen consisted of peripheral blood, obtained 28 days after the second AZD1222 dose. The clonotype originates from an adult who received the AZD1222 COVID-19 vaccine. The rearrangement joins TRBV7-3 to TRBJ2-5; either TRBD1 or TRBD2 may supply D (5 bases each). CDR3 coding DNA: TGTGCCAGCAGCGCACAACCGGGACGAATACAAGAGACCCAGTACTTC. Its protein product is CASSAQPGRIQETQYF.